The rows below give T cell receptor beta chains drawn from one sample of a study of post-analysis software for immune sequencing data. TCRdb recomputed calls from the PCR reads with MiXCR, one row per CDR3 protein. This table holds 430,000 or so distinct CDR3 sequences, about 40% found once. Sequencing was done on a sample of blood. The receptors shown here come from a girl aged 2-10 years with multiple sclerosis. Both conserved end residues are part of each CDR3. Fields, in order: V gene, clone size, J gene, D gene, CDR3 protein. A D gene is named only where the DNA matches it firmly. Size is stated for part of the rows, as once, few or many counts, or as a class when the clone is expanded.

V: TRBV9; size: few; J: TRBJ1-1; D: NA; CDR3: CASSVGWVNTEAFF
V: TRBV4-2; size: once; J: TRBJ2-2; D: NA; CDR3: CASSQDRSWSGELFF
V: TRBV29-1; size: few; J: TRBJ1-2; D: NA; CDR3: CSVDSRYNYGYTF
V: TRBV25-1; size: few; J: TRBJ1-1; D: NA; CDR3: CASKGLWTEAFF
V: TRBV28; size: NA; J: TRBJ1-4; D: NA; CDR3: CASSLYGGGNEKLFF
V: TRBV6-5; size: NA; J: TRBJ2-5; D: NA; CDR3: CASLPTSSQWQAQETQYF
V: TRBV7-2; size: NA; J: TRBJ2-3; D: TRBD2; CDR3: CASSSGPGGSGRASQYF
V: TRBV5-1; size: NA; J: NA; D: NA; CDR3: CASSDFDEQYF
V: TRBV2; size: NA; J: TRBJ2-1; D: NA; CDR3: CASSEETDRSGNEQFF
V: TRBV7-2; size: few; J: TRBJ2-4; D: NA; CDR3: CASSEAPKNIQYF
V: TRBV20-1; size: NA; J: TRBJ1-4; D: NA; CDR3: CSDVTGLGEKLFF
V: TRBV4-1; size: NA; J: TRBJ2-2; D: TRBD2; CDR3: CASSQGWGGRTGELFF
V: TRBV29-1; size: NA; J: TRBJ2-3; D: NA; CDR3: CSVESGFPDTQYF
V: TRBV7-2; size: NA; J: TRBJ2-5; D: TRBD2; CDR3: CASSRQRTSGEETQYF
V: TRBV12-3/TRBV12-4; size: few; J: TRBJ2-1; D: NA; CDR3: CASSPSGIHNEQFF
V: TRBV5-6; size: NA; J: TRBJ2-4; D: NA; CDR3: CASSLGPPEAKNIQYF
V: TRBV7-2; size: few; J: TRBJ1-5; D: NA; CDR3: CASSSYPAQLNQPQHF
V: TRBV28; size: NA; J: NA; D: NA; CDR3: CASSRGVGEQYF
V: TRBV28; size: few; J: TRBJ2-1; D: NA; CDR3: CASSADSKGQFF
V: TRBV20-1; size: NA; J: TRBJ2-1; D: NA; CDR3: CSAPGEAGANEQFF
V: TRBV20-1; size: few; J: TRBJ1-4; D: NA; CDR3: CSAIFGVGEKLFF
V: TRBV7-9; size: many; J: TRBJ2-1; D: TRBD2; CDR3: CASSMTWVSGRASEQFF
V: TRBV6-5; size: NA; J: TRBJ1-1; D: NA; CDR3: CASSYSGADTEAFF
V: TRBV29-1; size: NA; J: TRBJ2-1; D: NA; CDR3: CSVEPGSTYNEQFF
V: TRBV7-2; size: NA; J: TRBJ2-7; D: NA; CDR3: CASSLAAMKSLSYEQYF
V: TRBV9; size: NA; J: TRBJ2-1; D: NA; CDR3: CASSPLHAVHEQFF
V: TRBV12-3/TRBV12-4; size: once; J: TRBJ1-1; D: NA; CDR3: CASSLGKLNTEAFF